The present T cell receptor beta chain was sequenced within a study of blood T cell repertoires in COVID-19. Study summary: The United States, Italy and Spain provided the acute and convalescent COVID-19 samples. From T cells, B-cell-depleted T cells, or PBMCs came the material, which was cDNA or gDNA.

Original processing methods: Quantification of nucleated cells was approximated via reference gene primer amplification. This table comes from immunoSEQ multiplex PCR, and its TCRdb copy is limited to in-frame clones, with some not included. The V and J calls and clone size were taken over from that table, and D and trimming were inferred from the DNA. The sample includes some 200,000 clones, around 82% of them seen just once. CDR3 length equals 14 residues. The V gene's germline CDR1 is SEHNR and CDR2 FQNEAQ (reference sequence). Trimming removed 5 bases at V and 2 bases at J, with 10 bases between. A single count supports this clone.

This receptor was obtained from a woman at least 80 years old with acute or convalescent COVID-19. This rearrangement joins TRBV7-9 to TRBJ1-5, with D possibly being TRBD1 (6 bases). Sequencing was carried out using peripheral blood. CDR3 sequence reads: CASSRQEGNQPQHF. CDR3 in DNA: TGTGCCAGCAGCCGACAGGAGGGCAATCAGCCCCAGCATTTT.